The clone carrying this T cell receptor beta chain was observed many times. These data are taken from a study of Graves' ophthalmopathy and Graves' hyperthyroidism. CDR3 length: 11 amino acids. With V trimmed by 8 bases and J by 8 bases, 5 bases remained unmatched. Germline-derived CDR1 and CDR2 are MNHGY and SAAAGT. Ophthalmopathy was moderately-to-severely active, CAS at least 3, NOSPECS at least 4, lasting under 3 months. Orbital computed tomography, together with clinical symptoms, serum thyroxine, TRAb and thyroid ultrasound, was used for diagnosis. A volume of around 10 ml of fresh peripheral blood supplied the PBMCs. TCR beta CDR3 regions were amplified from RNA transcripts. HTBI primers were employed in first-round RT-PCR, then a second-round multiplex PCR followed. One entry per CDR3 protein, called by TCRdb with MiXCR from the multiplex PCR reads. Of approximately 210,000 distinct CDR3 sequences detected, around a fifth appear once; the ten largest clones hold approximately 40%.

This sequence was found in a woman between 50 and 59 years old with Graves' ophthalmopathy. Sequencing was carried out using peripheral blood. The chain couples TRBV6-8 to TRBJ1-1; 7 positions agree with TRBD1. The CDR3 bases are TGTGCCAGCCCAGGGGGTGGGGAAGCTTTCTTT. Its protein is CASPGGGEAFF.